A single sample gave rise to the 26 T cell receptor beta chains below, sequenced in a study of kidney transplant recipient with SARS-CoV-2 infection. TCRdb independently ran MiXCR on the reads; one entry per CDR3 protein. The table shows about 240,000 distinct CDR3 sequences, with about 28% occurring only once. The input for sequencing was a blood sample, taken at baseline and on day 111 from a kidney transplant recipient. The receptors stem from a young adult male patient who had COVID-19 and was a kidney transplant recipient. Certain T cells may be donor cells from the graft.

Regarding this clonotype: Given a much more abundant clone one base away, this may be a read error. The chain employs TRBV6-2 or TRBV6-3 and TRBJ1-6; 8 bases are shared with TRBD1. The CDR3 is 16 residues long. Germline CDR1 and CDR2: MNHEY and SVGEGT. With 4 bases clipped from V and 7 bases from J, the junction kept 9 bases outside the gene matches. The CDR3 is CASSSDGQGGNSPLHF. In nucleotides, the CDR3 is TGTGCCAGCAGTTCCGACGGACAGGGAGGGAATTCACCCCTCCACTTT.

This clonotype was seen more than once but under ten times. The CDR3 loop reads CASSKWYESRKTYGYTF. The CDR3 nucleotides read TGTGCCAGCAGCAAGTGGTATGAATCTCGAAAGACCTATGGCTACACCTTC. The chain uses TRBV7-6 and TRBJ1-2; D not certain. The CDR3 runs 17 residues. Per germline, CDR1 SGHVS and CDR2 FNYEAQ. Trimming stripped 5 bases from V and 4 bases from J, with 23 bases between.

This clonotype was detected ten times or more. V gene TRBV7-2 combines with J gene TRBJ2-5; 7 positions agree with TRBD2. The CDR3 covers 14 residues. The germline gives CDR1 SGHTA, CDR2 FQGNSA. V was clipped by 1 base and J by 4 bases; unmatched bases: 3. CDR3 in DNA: TGTGCCAGCAGCTTAGGACTAGCATCAGAGACCCAGTACTTC. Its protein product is CASSLGLASETQYF.

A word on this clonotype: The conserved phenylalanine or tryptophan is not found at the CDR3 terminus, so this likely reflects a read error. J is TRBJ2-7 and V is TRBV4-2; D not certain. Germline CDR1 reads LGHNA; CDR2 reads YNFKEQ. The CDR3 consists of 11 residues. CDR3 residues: CAGSQGMVQYL. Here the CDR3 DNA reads TGTGCCGGCAGCCAAGGTATGGTGCAGTACCTC.

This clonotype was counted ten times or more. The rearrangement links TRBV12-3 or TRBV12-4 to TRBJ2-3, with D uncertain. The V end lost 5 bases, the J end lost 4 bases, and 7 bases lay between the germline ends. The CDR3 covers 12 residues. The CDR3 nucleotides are TGTGCCAGCAGTCGGGTTCCAGATACGCAGTATTTT. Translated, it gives CASSRVPDTQYF.

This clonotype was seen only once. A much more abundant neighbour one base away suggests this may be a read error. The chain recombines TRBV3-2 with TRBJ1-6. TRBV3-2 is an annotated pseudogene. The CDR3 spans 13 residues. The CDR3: CASRQGESSPLHF. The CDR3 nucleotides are TGTGCCAGCCGCCAAGGAGAAAGTTCACCCCTCCACTTT.

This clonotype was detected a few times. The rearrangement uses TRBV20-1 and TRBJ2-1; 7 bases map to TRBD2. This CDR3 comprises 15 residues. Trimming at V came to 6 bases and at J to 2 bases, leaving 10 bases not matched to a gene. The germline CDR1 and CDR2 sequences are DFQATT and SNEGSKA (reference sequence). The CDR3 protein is CSAPPGGDPYNEQFF. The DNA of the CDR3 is TGCAGTGCCCCCCCGGGGGGAGACCCCTACAATGAGCAGTTCTTC.

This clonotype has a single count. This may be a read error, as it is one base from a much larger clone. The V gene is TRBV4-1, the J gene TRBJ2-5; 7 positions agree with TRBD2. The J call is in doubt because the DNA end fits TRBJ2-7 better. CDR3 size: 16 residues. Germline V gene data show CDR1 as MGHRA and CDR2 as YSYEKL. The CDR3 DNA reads TGCACCAGCAGCCCCTCGGGAGCGGGGACTACCTACGAGCAGTACTTC. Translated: CTSSPSGAGTTYEQYF.

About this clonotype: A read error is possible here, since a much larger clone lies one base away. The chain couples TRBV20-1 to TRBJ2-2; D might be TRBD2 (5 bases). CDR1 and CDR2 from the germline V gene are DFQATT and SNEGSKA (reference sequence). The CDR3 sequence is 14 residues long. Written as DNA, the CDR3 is TGCAGTGCTAGAGGGCGGTACCTCGCCGGGGAGCTGGTTTTT. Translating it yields CSARGRYLAGELVF.

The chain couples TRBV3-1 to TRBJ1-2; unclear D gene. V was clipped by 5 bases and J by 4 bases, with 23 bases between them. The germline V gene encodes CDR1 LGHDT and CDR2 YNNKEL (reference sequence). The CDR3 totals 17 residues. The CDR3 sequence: CASSSTVTLRETYGYTF. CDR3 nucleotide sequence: TGTGCCAGCAGCTCAACAGTCACCCTTCGAGAGACCTATGGCTACACCTTC.

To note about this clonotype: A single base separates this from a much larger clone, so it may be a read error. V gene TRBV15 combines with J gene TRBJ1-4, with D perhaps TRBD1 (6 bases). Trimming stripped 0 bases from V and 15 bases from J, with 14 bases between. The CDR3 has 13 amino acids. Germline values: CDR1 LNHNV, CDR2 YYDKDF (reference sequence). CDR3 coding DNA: TGTGCCACCAGCAGAGATCTAGGGGGGATGTTGTTTTTT. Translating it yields CATSRDLGGMLFF. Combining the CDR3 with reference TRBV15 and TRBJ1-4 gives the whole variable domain DAMVIQNPRYQVTQFGKPVTLSCSQTLNHNVMYWYQQKSSQAPKLLFHYYDKDFNNEADTPDNFQSRRPNTSFCFLDIRSPGLGDTAMYLCATSRDLGGMLFFGSGTQLSVL.

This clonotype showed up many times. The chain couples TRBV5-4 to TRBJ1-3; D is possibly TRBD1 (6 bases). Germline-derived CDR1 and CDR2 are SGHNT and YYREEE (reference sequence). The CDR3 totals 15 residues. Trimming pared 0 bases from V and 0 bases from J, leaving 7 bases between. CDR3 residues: CASSLGTVSGNTIYF. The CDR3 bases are TGTGCCAGCAGCTTGGGGACAGTCTCTGGAAACACCATATATTTT.

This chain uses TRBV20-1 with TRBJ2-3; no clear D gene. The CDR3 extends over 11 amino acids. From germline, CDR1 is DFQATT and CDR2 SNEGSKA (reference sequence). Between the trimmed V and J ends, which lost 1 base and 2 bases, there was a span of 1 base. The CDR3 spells CSARATDTQYF. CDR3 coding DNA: TGCAGTGCTAGAGCCACAGATACGCAGTATTTT.

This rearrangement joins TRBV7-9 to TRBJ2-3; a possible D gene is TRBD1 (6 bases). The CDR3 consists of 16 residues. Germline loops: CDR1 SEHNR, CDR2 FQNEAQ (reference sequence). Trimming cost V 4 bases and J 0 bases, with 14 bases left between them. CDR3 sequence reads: CASSYMDSLSTDTQYF. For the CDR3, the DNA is TGTGCCAGCAGCTACATGGACAGTCTGAGCACAGATACGCAGTATTTT. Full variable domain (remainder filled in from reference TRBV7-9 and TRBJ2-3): DTGVSQNPRHKITKRGQNVTFRCDPISEHNRLYWYRQTLGQGPEFLTYFQNEAQLEKSRLLSDRFSAERPKGSFSTLEIQRTEQGDSAMYLCASSYMDSLSTDTQYFGPGTRLTVL.

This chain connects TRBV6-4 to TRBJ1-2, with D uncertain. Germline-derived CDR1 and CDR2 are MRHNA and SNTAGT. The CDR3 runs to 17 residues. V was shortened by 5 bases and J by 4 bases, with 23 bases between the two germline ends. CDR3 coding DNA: TGTGCCAGCAGTCCCGATTTCTCACACGGAAAGACCTATGGCTACACCTTC. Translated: CASSPDFSHGKTYGYTF.

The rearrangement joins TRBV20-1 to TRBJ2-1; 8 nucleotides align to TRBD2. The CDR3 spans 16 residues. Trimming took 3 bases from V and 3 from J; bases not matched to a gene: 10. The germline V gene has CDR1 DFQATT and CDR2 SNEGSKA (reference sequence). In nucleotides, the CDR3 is TGCAGTGCTAGCTCGCGGGGAGCGGGAGTCTACAATGAGCAGTTCTTC. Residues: CSASSRGAGVYNEQFF.

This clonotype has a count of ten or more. The CDR3 reads CASSYGGRQSSYEQYF. CDR3 DNA sequence: TGTGCCAGCAGCTATGGGGGACGCCAAAGCTCCTACGAGCAGTACTTC. V gene TRBV5-4 combines with J gene TRBJ2-7; D could derive from TRBD1 or TRBD2 (5 bases each). The CDR3 length is 16 residues. The V end lost 3 bases, the J end lost 0 bases, and 16 bases lay between the germline ends. The germline gives CDR1 SGHNT, CDR2 YYREEE (reference sequence).

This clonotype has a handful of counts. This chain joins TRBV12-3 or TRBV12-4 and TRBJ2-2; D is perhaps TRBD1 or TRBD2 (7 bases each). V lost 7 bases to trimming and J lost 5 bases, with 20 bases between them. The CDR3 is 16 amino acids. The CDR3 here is CASTPGGGAVTGELFF. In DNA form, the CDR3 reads TGTGCCAGCACCCCAGGGGGGGGGGCGGTAACCGGGGAGCTGTTTTTT.

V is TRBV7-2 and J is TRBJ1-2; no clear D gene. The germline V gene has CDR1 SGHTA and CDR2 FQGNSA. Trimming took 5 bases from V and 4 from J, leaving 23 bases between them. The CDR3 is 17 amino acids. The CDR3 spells CASSIKVRDGETYGYTF. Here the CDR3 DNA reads TGTGCCAGCAGCATCAAAGTCAGAGACGGAGAGACCTATGGCTACACCTTC.

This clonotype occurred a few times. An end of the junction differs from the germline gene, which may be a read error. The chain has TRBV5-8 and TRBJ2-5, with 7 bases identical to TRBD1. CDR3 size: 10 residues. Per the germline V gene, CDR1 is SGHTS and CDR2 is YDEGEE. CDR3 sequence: CASSPGQPNF. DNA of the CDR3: TGTGCCAGCAGCCCGGGACAGCCCAACTTC.

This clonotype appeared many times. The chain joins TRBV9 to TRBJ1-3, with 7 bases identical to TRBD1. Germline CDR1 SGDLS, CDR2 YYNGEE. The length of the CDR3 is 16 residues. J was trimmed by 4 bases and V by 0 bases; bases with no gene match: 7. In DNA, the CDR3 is TGTGCCAGCAGCGTAGACAGGGGAAGAGGCGGAAACACCATATATTTT. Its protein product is CASSVDRGRGGNTIYF.

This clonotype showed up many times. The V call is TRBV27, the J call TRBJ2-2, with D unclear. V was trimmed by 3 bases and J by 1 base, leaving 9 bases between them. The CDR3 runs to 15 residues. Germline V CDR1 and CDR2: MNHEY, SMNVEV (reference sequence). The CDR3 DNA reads TGTGCCAGCAGTTTCGGGCAGTTGAACACCGGGGAGCTGTTTTTT. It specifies CASSFGQLNTGELFF.

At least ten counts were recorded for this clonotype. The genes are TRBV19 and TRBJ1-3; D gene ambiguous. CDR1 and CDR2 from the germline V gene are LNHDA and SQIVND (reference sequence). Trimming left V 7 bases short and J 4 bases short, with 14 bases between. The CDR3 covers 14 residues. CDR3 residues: CASIDGSAGNTIYF. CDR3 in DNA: TGTGCCAGTATTGACGGGAGCGCCGGAAACACCATATATTTT.

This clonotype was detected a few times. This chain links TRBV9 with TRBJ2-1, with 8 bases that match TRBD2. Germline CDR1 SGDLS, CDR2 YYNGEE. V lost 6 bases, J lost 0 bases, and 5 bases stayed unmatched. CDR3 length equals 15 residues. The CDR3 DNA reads TGTGCCAGCACACCGGGGGGGAGCTCCTACAATGAGCAGTTCTTC. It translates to CASTPGGSSYNEQFF.

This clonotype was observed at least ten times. DNA of the CDR3: TGTGCCAGCAGCTTTGGACAAGTCTCTGGAAACACCATATATTTT. Protein: CASSFGQVSGNTIYF. The genes are TRBV7-6 and TRBJ1-3, with a possible D match to TRBD1 (5 bases). V was trimmed by 3 bases and J by 0 bases, leaving 9 bases between them. The CDR3 consists of 15 residues. Germline CDR1 SGHVS, CDR2 FNYEAQ.

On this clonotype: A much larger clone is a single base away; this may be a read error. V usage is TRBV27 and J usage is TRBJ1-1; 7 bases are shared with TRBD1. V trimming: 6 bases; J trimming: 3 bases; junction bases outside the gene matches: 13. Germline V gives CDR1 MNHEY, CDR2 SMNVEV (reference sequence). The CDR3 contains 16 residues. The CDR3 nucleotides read TGTGCCAGCAGCCCAGGGGGGGGCGGGAAGCACACTGAAGCTTTCTTT. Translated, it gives CASSPGGGGKHTEAFF.